Below are 24 T cell receptor beta chains sequenced from a single sample in a study of blood T cell repertoires in COVID-19. Measured with immunoSEQ multiplex PCR; TCRdb has only the in-frame clones, and not every one. This sample carries 100,000 to 120,000 clones, around 76% of them seen once, and the ten largest clones take less than 20%. The source material was peripheral blood. The receptor source for this set is a woman in her seventies with acute or convalescent COVID-19.

The J gene is TRBJ1-1, the V gene TRBV7-8; 8 nucleotides align to TRBD1. In germline, CDR1 is SGHVS, CDR2 FQNEAQ. The V gene end was trimmed by 0 bases and the J gene end by 5 bases; junction bases not matched to a gene: 8. There are 16 residues in the CDR3. The CDR3 DNA sequence: TGTGCCAGCAGCTTAGCGGGCAGGGGGCGTAATACTGAAGCTTTCTTT. Its protein is CASSLAGRGRNTEAFF.

The rearrangement joins TRBV21-1 to TRBJ1-2; the D segment call TRBD1 is taken from the table without a DNA check. TRBV21-1 is an annotated pseudogene. This CDR3 has 14 residues. CDR3 sequence: CASTQVRPNYGYTF. CDR3 nucleotides: TGTGCCAGCACCCAGGTCAGACCTAACTATGGCTACACCTTC.

This clone was observed a handful of times. In DNA, the CDR3 is TGCGCCAGCAAGCGGGAAAGATTCACTGAAGCTTTCTTT. It codes for CASKRERFTEAFF. The rearrangement links TRBV5-1 to TRBJ1-1; the D is unclear. Trimming removed 6 bases from V and 4 bases from J, with 13 bases in between. CDR1 is SGHRS, CDR2 YFSETQ, per germline. The CDR3 is 13 residues long. The full variable domain, its missing parts supplied by reference TRBV5-1 and TRBJ1-1, is KAGVTQTPRYLIKTRGQQVTLSCSPISGHRSVSWYQQTPGQGLQFLFEYFSETQRNKGNFPGRFSGRQFSNSRSEMNVSTLELGDSALYLCASKRERFTEAFFGQGTRLTVV.

The table lists this clone with a count of one. The chain joins TRBV18 to TRBJ1-2; TRBD1 is a possible D gene (6 bases). Trimming removed 4 bases at V and 6 bases at J, with 15 bases between. Germline V gene sequence: CDR1 KGHSH, CDR2 LQKENI. This CDR3 is 14 amino acids long. CDR3 DNA sequence: TGTGCCAGCTCACGGGAAACAGGGAGACATGGCTACACCTTC. Its protein product is CASSRETGRHGYTF. Looking up the rest from reference TRBV18 and TRBJ1-2 gives the full variable domain: NAGVMQNPRHLVRRRGQEARLRCSPMKGHSHVYWYRQLPEEGLKFMVYLQKENIIDESGMPKERFSAEFPKEGPSILRIQQVVRGDSAAYFCASSRETGRHGYTFGSGTRLTVV.

This chain links TRBV29-1 with TRBJ2-3; 9 bases line up with TRBD2. The germline V gene has CDR1 SQVTM and CDR2 ANQGSEA. The CDR3 runs 15 residues. With V trimmed by 5 bases and J by 5 bases, 11 bases remained unmatched. CDR3 loop: CSVWARGGALDTQYF. CDR3 DNA: TGCAGCGTTTGGGCTCGCGGGGGGGCACTAGATACGCAGTATTTT.

The chain is built from TRBV7-8 and TRBJ2-1, with D tentatively TRBD2 (6 bases). The CDR3 has 16 residues. The V gene lost 5 bases and the J gene lost 2 bases, with 16 bases spanning the gap. The germline gives CDR1 SGHVS, CDR2 FQNEAQ. The CDR3 spells CASSPTGAGPYNEQFF. The CDR3 DNA reads TGTGCCAGCAGCCCAACTGGGGCGGGGCCCTACAATGAGCAGTTCTTC.

CDR3 sequence reads: CASSDRRGPQETQYF. The CDR3 DNA is TGTGCCAGCAGCGACCGGCGGGGGCCACAAGAGACCCAGTACTTC. The chain uses TRBV7-9 and TRBJ2-5, with D tentatively TRBD2 (7 bases). The V end was cut by 5 bases, the J end by 2 bases, with 15 bases between. The CDR3 is made up of 15 amino acids. Germline V gives CDR1 SEHNR, CDR2 FQNEAQ (reference sequence).

The chain couples TRBV5-1 to TRBJ2-3; TRBD1 matches at 8 bases. Germline V gene sequence: CDR1 SGHRS, CDR2 YFSETQ. The CDR3 sequence is 15 residues long. V gave up 0 bases and J gave up 5 bases; unmatched junction bases: 5. CDR3 nucleotide sequence: TGCGCCAGCAGCTTGGGACAGGGGAATGGAGATACGCAGTATTTT. Encoded protein: CASSLGQGNGDTQYF.

This chain uses TRBV4-3 with TRBJ2-7; perhaps TRBD2 as D (6 bases). V lost 5 bases, J lost 7 bases, and 15 bases lay in between. Per germline, CDR1 LGHNA and CDR2 YSLEER. The CDR3 spans 13 residues. The CDR3 nucleotides are TGCGCCAGCAGCTCCCGGGAGACGGGGGAGCAGTACTTC. Encoded protein: CASSSRETGEQYF.

The CDR3 DNA is TGTGCCAGCAGCCCAGGGACAGGGCCTGCAACTAATGAAAAACTGTTTTTT. It yields the protein CASSPGTGPATNEKLFF. The chain employs TRBV7-8 and TRBJ1-4, with 9 bases identical to TRBD1. Losses at the gene ends were 5 bases for V and 0 bases for J; bases not matched to a gene: 7. The CDR3 is 17 amino acids. CDR1 and CDR2 from the germline V gene are SGHVS and FQNEAQ. The entire variable domain, with the rest obtained from reference TRBV7-8 and TRBJ1-4, is as follows: GAGVSQSPRYKVAKRGQDVALRCDPISGHVSLFWYQQALGQGPEFLTYFQNEAQLDKSGLPSDRFFAERPEGSVSTLKIQRTQQEDSAVYLCASSPGTGPATNEKLFFGSGTQLSVL.

V gene TRBV5-1 combines with J gene TRBJ2-5, with 8 bases that match TRBD1. Trimming at V came to 4 bases and at J to 2 bases, leaving 4 bases not matched to a gene. CDR1 and CDR2 from the germline V gene are SGHRS and YFSETQ. The CDR3 is 14 residues long. The CDR3 sequence is CASSRQGTQETQYF. In nucleotides, the CDR3 is TGCGCCAGCAGCCGACAGGGGACGCAAGAGACCCAGTACTTC. The variable domain in full, with the rest retrieved from reference TRBV5-1 and TRBJ2-5, is KAGVTQTPRYLIKTRGQQVTLSCSPISGHRSVSWYQQTPGQGLQFLFEYFSETQRNKGNFPGRFSGRQFSNSRSEMNVSTLELGDSALYLCASSRQGTQETQYFGPGTRLLVL.

This chain joins TRBV11-2 and TRBJ1-4; D perhaps matches TRBD1 (5 bases). This CDR3 has 15 residues. Germline V gene lookup returns CDR1 SGHAT and CDR2 FQNNGV. V was clipped by 6 bases and J by 6 bases, with 17 bases between them. DNA for the CDR3: TGTGCCAGCAGTTTCCTAGGGGTGAGAGATGAAAAACTGTTTTTT. Amino acids: CASSFLGVRDEKLFF.

This clone showed up just once. V usage is TRBV30 and J usage is TRBJ1-5, with 9 bases lining up with TRBD1. CDR3 size: 13 residues. The junction had 6 bases not matched to a gene; V was cut back by 7 bases and J by 5 bases. Germline CDR1 reads GTSNPN; CDR2 reads SVGIG (reference sequence). The CDR3 is CALEQGADQPQHF. CDR3 coding DNA: TGTGCCTTGGAACAGGGGGCCGATCAGCCCCAGCATTTT. Variable domain in full (rest from reference TRBV30 and TRBJ1-5): SQTIHQWPATLVQPVGSPLSLECTVEGTSNPNLYWYRQAAGRGLQLLFYSVGIGQISSEVPQNLSASRPQDRQFILSSKKLLLSDSGFYLCALEQGADQPQHFGDGTRLSIL.

The J gene is TRBJ1-5, the V gene TRBV7-2, with a tentative D call TRBD1 (5 bases). The CDR3 is 12 residues long. V shed 8 bases and J shed 4 bases, with 9 bases lying between them. Germline V gene sequence: CDR1 SGHTA, CDR2 FQGNSA. In DNA form, the CDR3 reads TGTGCCAGCGGGGCCTTAAATCAGCCCCAGCATTTT. Residues: CASGALNQPQHF.

The chain uses TRBV18 and TRBJ1-2; 7 nucleotides line up with TRBD1. Germline V CDR1 and CDR2: KGHSH, LQKENI. The CDR3 contains 16 residues. Germline trimming cut 6 bases from V and 4 bases from J; bases unmatched to any gene: 14. CDR3: CASSPTRDSVPYGYTF. The CDR3, as DNA: TGTGCCAGCTCCCCAACCAGGGACAGCGTACCCTATGGCTACACCTTC.

A word on this clone: Other DNA sequences in the same sample also yield this CDR3. This chain uses TRBV19 with TRBJ1-5; tentatively, D is TRBD1 (5 bases). The germline V gene has CDR1 LNHDA and CDR2 SQIVND (reference sequence). Trimming took 2 bases from V and 4 from J, leaving 9 bases between them. The CDR3 is 14 amino acids. The CDR3 spells CASSIRGRNQPQHF. The CDR3 DNA sequence: TGTGCCAGTAGTATAAGGGGCCGAAATCAGCCCCAGCATTTT.

V is TRBV9 and J is TRBJ2-7, with 7 bases that match TRBD1. The CDR3 is made up of 16 amino acids. V lost 4 bases to trimming and J lost 4 bases; unmatched junction nucleotides: 14. CDR1 SGDLS and CDR2 YYNGEE come from the germline V gene. The CDR3 bases are TGTGCCAGCAGCCTTTTGACCGGGACAGCCCTGTACGAGCAGTACTTC. It codes for CASSLLTGTALYEQYF.

Only one count was recorded for this clone. This chain uses TRBV19 with TRBJ2-1, with D possibly TRBD1 on 5 matching bases. The CDR3 contains 15 residues. Looked up from germline, CDR1 is LNHDA and CDR2 is SQIVND (reference sequence). V lost 2 bases, J lost 7 bases, and 15 bases lay in between. The CDR3 region has the DNA TGTGCCAGTAGTATATCCTACCTCGCAGGGAATGAGCAGTTCTTC. Protein: CASSISYLAGNEQFF.

The V call is TRBV19, the J call TRBJ1-2; D possibly corresponds to TRBD1 (5 bases). The CDR3 extends over 15 amino acids. Deletions cut 5 bases from V and 0 bases from J, with 13 bases between. Germline V gives CDR1 LNHDA, CDR2 SQIVND (reference sequence). DNA for the CDR3: TGTGCCAGTAGTCCCTCCAGGGTGGCTAACTATGGCTACACCTTC. Encoded protein: CASSPSRVANYGYTF.

This clone showed up just once. The chain links TRBV9 to TRBJ2-1, with D tentatively TRBD2 (5 bases). V dropped 2 bases and J dropped 6 bases, with 18 bases sitting between them. CDR1 is SGDLS, CDR2 YYNGEE, per germline. This CDR3 region has 16 residues. CDR3 nucleotides: TGTGCCAGCAGCGTTAATAGACTATTATTCCCCAATGAGCAGTTCTTC. Translation: CASSVNRLLFPNEQFF.

This clone came up a few times. The rearrangement joins TRBV7-2 to TRBJ1-3; unclear D gene. The CDR3 consists of 13 residues. Germline V gene data show CDR1 as SGHTA and CDR2 as FQGNSA. Trimming shortened V by 2 bases and J by 8 bases, and 10 bases separated the two germline ends. The CDR3 coding sequence is TGTGCCAGCAGCTTATCGGGATCGGACACCATATATTTT. As protein: CASSLSGSDTIYF.

The J gene is TRBJ2-3, the V gene TRBV6-6; the match to TRBD2 covers 9 bases. J was trimmed by 3 bases and V by 5 bases; bases with no gene match: 6. The CDR3 loop spans 15 amino acids. The germline V gene has CDR1 MNHNY and CDR2 SVGAGI (reference sequence). Here the CDR3 DNA reads TGTGCCAGCAGTCCCGGGACTAGCCGGACAGATACGCAGTATTTT. The encoded protein is CASSPGTSRTDTQYF.

The chain combines TRBV21-1 with TRBJ1-5; the table assigns TRBD1, which was not confirmed against the DNA. TRBV21-1 is recorded as a pseudogene. This CDR3 has 17 amino acids. CDR3 residues: CATTLGQCRISNQPQHF. CDR3 coding DNA: TGTGCCACTACCTTAGGACAGTGCCGGATAAGCAATCAGCCCCAGCATTTT.

The sample holds a few counts of this clone. This chain connects TRBV19 to TRBJ2-1, with 8 positions matching TRBD2. Germline CDR1 is LNHDA and CDR2 is SQIVND (reference sequence). CDR3 length: 15 amino acids. V trimming: 1 base; J trimming: 7 bases; junction bases outside the gene matches: 6. In nucleotides, the CDR3 is TGTGCCAGTAGTATAGGCCCGGGACTAGAGAATGAGCAGTTCTTC. Its translation is CASSIGPGLENEQFF.